This T cell receptor (beta chain) was found in a study of graft-versus-host responses after intestinal transplantation. Germline V CDR1 and CDR2: MNHNY, SVGAGI (reference sequence). J was trimmed by 5 bases and V by 6 bases; bases with no gene match: 4. The CDR3 has 12 amino acids. Produced via immunoSEQ multiplex PCR; TCRdb's table is partial and in-frame only. The repertoire holds about 54,000 clones, with about 89% as singletons. The material was PBMCs, obtained roughly 95 weeks after intestinal transplant. This TCR derives from a human patient who received an intestinal transplant, so some T cells may come from the graft donor. The chain recombines TRBV6-6 with TRBJ2-7; 7 nucleotides match TRBD1. CDR3 in amino acids: CASSMTGNEQYF. CDR3 coding DNA: TGTGCCAGCAGCATGACAGGGAACGAGCAGTACTTC.